Sequencing of this T cell receptor beta chain was carried out in a study of blood T cell repertoires in COVID-19. Donors in Cohort 3 counted as recovered after two negative PCRs, clearance, or symptom resolution. Sequenced by immunoSEQ multiplex PCR; TCRdb stores in-frame clones only, minus some. The sample shows approximately 490,000 clones, roughly 87% of them seen only once. This CDR3 is built from 14 residues. Germline CDR1 reads LNHDA; CDR2 reads SQIVND (reference sequence). Trimming removed 1 base from V and 2 bases from J, with 8 bases in between. The sample comprised PBMCs or T cells enriched from blood (not recorded which). The TCR sequence derives from a woman aged 18-29 years who had recovered from COVID-19. J is TRBJ1-2 and V is TRBV19, with D hard to call. The CDR3 reads CASSIGRGNYGYTF. In DNA form, the CDR3 reads TGTGCCAGTAGTATAGGGCGAGGGAACTATGGCTACACCTTC.